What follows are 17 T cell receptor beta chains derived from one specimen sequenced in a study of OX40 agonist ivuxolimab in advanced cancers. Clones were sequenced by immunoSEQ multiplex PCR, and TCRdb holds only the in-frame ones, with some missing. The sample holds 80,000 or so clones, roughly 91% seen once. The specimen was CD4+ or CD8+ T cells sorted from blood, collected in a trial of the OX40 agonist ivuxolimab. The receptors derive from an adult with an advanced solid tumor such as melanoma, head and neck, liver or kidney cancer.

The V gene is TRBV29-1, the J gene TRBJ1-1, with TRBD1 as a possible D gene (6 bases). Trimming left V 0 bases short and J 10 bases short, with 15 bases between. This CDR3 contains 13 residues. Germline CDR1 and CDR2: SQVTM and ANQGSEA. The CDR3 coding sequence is TGCAGCGTTGAAGATCTGGGGGGGCACCCAGCTTTCTTT. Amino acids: CSVEDLGGHPAFF.

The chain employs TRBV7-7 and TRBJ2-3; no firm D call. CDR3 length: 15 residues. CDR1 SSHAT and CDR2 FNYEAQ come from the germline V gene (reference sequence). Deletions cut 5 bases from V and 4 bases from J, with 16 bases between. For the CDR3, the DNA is TGTGCCAGCAGCGCGACAACCCACGCGGCAGATACGCAGTATTTT. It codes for CASSATTHAADTQYF.

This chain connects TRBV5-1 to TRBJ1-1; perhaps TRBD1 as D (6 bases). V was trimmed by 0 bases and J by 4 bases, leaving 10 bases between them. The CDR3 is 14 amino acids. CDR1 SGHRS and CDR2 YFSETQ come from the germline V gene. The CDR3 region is CASSLVVQGTEAFF. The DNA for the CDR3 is TGCGCCAGCAGCTTGGTAGTACAGGGCACTGAAGCTTTCTTT. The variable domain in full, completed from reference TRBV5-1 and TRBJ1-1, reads KAGVTQTPRYLIKTRGQQVTLSCSPISGHRSVSWYQQTPGQGLQFLFEYFSETQRNKGNFPGRFSGRQFSNSRSEMNVSTLELGDSALYLCASSLVVQGTEAFFGQGTRLTVV.

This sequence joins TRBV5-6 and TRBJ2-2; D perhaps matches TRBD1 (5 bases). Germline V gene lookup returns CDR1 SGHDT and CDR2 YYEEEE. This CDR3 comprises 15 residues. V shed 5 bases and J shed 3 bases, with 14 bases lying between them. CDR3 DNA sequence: TGTGCCAGCAGATTTTCCGACAGTTACACCGGGGAGCTGTTTTTT. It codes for CASRFSDSYTGELFF.

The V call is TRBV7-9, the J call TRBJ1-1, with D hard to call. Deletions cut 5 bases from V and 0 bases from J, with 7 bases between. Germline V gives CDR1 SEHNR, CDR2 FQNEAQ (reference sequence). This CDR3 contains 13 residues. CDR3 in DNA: TGTGCCAGCAGCCAAACAGTGAACACTGAAGCTTTCTTT. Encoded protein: CASSQTVNTEAFF.

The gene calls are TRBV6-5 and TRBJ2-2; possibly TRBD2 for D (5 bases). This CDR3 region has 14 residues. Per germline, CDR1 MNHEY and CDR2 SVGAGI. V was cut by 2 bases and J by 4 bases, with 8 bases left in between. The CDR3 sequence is CASSYRLATGELFF. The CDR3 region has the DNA TGTGCCAGCAGTTACCGCCTAGCCACCGGGGAGCTGTTTTTT.

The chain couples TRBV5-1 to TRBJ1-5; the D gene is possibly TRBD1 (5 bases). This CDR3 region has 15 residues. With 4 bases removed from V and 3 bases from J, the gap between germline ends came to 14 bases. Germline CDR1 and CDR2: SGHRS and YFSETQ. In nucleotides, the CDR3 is TGCGCCAGCAGCCTTGCCGGGGGATACAATCAGCCCCAGCATTTT. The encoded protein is CASSLAGGYNQPQHF.

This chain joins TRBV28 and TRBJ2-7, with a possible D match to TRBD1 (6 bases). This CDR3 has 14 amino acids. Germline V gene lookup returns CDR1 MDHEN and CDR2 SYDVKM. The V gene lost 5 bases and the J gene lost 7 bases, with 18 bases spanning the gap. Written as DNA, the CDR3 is TGTGCCAGCAGTCGGCTGGGGGACATCGCGGAGCAGTACTTC. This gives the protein CASSRLGDIAEQYF.

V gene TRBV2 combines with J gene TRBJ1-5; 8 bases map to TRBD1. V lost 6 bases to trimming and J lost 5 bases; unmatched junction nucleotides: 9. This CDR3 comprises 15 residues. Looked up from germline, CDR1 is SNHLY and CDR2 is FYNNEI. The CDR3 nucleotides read TGTGCCAGCAGGGGTGCCAGGGGGCGAGATCAGCCCCAGCATTTT. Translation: CASRGARGRDQPQHF.

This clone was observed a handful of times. The CDR3 is CASRIQGASYNEQFF. The CDR3, as DNA: TGTGCCAGCAGAATCCAGGGGGCTTCCTACAATGAGCAGTTCTTC. The chain joins TRBV7-8 to TRBJ2-1, with 8 bases fitting TRBD1. CDR3 length: 15 amino acids. The germline V gene encodes CDR1 SGHVS and CDR2 FQNEAQ. V lost 6 bases and J lost 1; bases outside the gene matches: 5.

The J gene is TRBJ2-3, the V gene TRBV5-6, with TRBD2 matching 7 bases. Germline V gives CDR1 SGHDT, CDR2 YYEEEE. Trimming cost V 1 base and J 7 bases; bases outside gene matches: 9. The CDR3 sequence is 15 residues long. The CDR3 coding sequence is TGTGCCAGCAGCTTGTTTGACGGGAGGTCGAATACGCAGTATTTT. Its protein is CASSLFDGRSNTQYF. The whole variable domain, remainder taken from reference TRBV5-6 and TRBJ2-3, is DAGVTQSPTHLIKTRGQQVTLRCSPKSGHDTVSWYQQALGQGPQFIFQYYEEEERQRGNFPDRFSGHQFPNYSSELNVNALLLGDSALYLCASSLFDGRSNTQYFGPGTRLTVL.

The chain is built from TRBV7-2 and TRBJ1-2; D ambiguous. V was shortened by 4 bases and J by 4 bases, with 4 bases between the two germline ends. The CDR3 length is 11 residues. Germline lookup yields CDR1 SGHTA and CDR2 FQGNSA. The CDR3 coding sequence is TGTGCCAGCAGCTGGACCTATGGCTACACCTTC. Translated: CASSWTYGYTF.

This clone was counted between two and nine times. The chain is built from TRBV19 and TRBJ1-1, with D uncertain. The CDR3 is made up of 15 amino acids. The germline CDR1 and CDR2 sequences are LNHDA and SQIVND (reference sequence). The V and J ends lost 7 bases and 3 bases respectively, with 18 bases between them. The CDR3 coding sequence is TGTGCCAGTACCCCACGGGCGGGCTTACACACTGAAGCTTTCTTT. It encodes CASTPRAGLHTEAFF.

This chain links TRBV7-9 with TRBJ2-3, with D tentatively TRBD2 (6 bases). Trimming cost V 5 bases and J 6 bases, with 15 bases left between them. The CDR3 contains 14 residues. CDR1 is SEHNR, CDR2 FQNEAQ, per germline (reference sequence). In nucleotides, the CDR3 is TGTGCCAGCAGCCTGGGGGGAGAGGGGGATACGCAGTATTTT. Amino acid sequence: CASSLGGEGDTQYF.

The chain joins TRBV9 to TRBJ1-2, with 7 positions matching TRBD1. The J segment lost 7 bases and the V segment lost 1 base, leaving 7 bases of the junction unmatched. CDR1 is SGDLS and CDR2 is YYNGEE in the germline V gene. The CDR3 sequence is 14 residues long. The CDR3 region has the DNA TGTGCCAGCAGCGTATCTGACAGGGCGTCTGGCTACACCTTC. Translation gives CASSVSDRASGYTF. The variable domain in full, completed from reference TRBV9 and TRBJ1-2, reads DSGVTQTPKHLITATGQRVTLRCSPRSGDLSVYWYQQSLDQGLQFLIQYYNGEERAKGNILERFSAQQFPDLHSELNLSSLELGDSALYFCASSVSDRASGYTFGSGTRLTVV.

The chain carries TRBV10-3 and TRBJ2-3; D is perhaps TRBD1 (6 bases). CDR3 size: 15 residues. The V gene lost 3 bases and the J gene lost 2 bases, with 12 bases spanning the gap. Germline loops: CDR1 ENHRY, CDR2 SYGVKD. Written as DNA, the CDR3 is TGTGCCATCAGTGACGGGCAGGGGTACACAGATACGCAGTATTTT. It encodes CAISDGQGYTDTQYF.

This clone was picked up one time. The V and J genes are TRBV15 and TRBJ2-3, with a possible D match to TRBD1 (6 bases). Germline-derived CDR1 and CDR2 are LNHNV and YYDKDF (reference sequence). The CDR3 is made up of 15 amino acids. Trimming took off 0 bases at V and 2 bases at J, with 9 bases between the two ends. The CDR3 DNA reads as TGTGCCACCAGCAGAGAGGCAGGGGCCACAGATACGCAGTATTTT. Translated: CATSREAGATDTQYF.